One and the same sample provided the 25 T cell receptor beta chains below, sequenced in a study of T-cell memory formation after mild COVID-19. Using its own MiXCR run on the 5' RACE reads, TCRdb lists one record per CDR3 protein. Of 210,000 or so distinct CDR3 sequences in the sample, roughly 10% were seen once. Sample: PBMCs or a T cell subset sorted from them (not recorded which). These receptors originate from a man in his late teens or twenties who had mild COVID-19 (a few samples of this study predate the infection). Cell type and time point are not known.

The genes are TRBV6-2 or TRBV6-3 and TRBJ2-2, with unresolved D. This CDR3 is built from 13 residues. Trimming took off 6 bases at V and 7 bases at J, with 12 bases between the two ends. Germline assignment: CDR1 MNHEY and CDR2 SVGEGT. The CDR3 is CASRRTVSGELFF. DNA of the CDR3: TGTGCCAGCAGAAGGACCGTGAGCGGGGAGCTGTTTTTT.

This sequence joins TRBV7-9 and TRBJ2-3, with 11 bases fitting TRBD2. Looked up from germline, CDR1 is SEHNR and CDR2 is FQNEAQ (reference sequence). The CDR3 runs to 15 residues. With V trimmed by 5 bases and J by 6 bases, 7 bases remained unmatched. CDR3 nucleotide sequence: TGTGCCAGCAGCACTAGCGGGGGCCCTCCGGATACGCAGTATTTT. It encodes CASSTSGGPPDTQYF.

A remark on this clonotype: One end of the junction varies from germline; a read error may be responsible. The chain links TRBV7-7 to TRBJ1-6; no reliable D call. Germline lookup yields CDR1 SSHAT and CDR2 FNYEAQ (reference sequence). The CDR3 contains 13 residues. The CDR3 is CASSLEPDSPLHF. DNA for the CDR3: TGTGCTAGCAGCTTAGAACCTGATTCACCCCTCCACTTT.

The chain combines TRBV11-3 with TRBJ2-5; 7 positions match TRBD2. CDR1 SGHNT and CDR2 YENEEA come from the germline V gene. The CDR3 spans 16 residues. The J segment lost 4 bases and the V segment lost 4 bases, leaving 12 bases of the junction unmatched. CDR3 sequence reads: CASSSSGTNPGETQYF. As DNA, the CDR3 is TGTGCCAGCAGCTCCTCCGGGACTAACCCCGGAGAGACCCAGTACTTC.

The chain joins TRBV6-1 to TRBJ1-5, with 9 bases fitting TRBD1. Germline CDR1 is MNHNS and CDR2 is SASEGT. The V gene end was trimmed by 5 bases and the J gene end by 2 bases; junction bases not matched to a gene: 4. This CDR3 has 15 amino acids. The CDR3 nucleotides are TGTGCCAGCAGTACCCGGGACAGGGGCAATCAGCCCCAGCATTTT. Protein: CASSTRDRGNQPQHF.

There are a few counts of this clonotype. CDR3 DNA: TGTGCCATCAGTGAGAGCCGGGACAGCAATCAGCCCCAGCATTTT. As protein: CAISESRDSNQPQHF. The chain couples TRBV10-3 to TRBJ1-5; D may be TRBD1 (5 bases). The germline V gene has CDR1 ENHRY and CDR2 SYGVKD. The CDR3 covers 15 residues. V lost 2 bases, J lost 1 base, and 9 bases lay in between.

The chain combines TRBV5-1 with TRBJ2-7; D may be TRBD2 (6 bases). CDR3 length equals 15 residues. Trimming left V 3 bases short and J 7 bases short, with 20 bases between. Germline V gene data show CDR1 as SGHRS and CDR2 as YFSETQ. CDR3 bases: TGCGCCAGCAGCTCCGGGGGTCGGGGATCCTCTGAGCAGTACTTC. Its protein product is CASSSGGRGSSEQYF. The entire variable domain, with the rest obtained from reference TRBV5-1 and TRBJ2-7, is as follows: KAGVTQTPRYLIKTRGQQVTLSCSPISGHRSVSWYQQTPGQGLQFLFEYFSETQRNKGNFPGRFSGRQFSNSRSEMNVSTLELGDSALYLCASSSGGRGSSEQYFGPGTRLTVT.

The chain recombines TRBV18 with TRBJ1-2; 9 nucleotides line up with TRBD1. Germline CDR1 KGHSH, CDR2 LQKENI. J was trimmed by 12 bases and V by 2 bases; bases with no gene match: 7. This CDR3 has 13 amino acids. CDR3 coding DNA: TGTGCCAGCTCACCAAGGACAGGGGCGGTGGACACCTTC. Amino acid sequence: CASSPRTGAVDTF.

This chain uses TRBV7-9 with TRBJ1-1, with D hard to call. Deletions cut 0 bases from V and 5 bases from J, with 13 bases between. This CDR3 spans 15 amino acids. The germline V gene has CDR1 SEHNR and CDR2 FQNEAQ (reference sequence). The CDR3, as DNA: TGTGCCAGCAGCTTAGCGGGAGCCCAAGGGACTGAAGCTTTCTTT. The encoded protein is CASSLAGAQGTEAFF.

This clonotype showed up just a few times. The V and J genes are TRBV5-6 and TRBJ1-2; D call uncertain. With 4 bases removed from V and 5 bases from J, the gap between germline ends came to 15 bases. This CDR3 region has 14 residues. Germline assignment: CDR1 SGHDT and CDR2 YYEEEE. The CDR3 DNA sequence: TGTGCCAGCAGCCTGGATATAAAACCTTATGGCTACACCTTC. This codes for CASSLDIKPYGYTF.

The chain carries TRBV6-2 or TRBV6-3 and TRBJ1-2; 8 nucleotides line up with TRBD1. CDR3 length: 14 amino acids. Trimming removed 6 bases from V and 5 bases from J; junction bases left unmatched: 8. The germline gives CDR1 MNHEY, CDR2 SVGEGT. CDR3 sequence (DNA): TGTGCCAGCAGCTACGGACAGGGTGTATATGGCTACACCTTC. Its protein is CASSYGQGVYGYTF.

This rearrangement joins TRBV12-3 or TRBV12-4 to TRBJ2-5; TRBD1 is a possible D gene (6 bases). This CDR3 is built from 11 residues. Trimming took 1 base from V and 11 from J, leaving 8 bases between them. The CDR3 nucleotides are TGTGCCAGCAGTTTAGGGGACAAACAGTACTTC. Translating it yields CASSLGDKQYF.

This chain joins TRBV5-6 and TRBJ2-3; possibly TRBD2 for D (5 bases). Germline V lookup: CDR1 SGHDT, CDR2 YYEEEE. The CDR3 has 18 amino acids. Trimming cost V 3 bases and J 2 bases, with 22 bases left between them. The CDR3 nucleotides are TGTGCCAGCAGCTCTTCCAGAGCTAGCACTCGGTCCACAGATACGCAGTATTTT. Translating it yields CASSSSRASTRSTDTQYF.

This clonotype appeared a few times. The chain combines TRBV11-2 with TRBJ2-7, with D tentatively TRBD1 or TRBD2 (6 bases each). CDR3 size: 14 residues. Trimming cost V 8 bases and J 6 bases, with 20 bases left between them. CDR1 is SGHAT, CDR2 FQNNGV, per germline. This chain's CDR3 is CASGLFEGGFEQYF. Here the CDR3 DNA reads TGTGCCAGCGGGTTATTTGAGGGGGGATTCGAGCAGTACTTC.

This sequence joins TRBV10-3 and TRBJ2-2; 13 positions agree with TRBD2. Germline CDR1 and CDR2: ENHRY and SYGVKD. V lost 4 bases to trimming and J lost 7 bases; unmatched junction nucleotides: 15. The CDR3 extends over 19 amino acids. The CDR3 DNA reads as TGTGCCATCAGTGCCGGACTAGCGGGGGCTATCACCATATTCGGGGAGCTGTTTTTT. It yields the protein CAISAGLAGAITIFGELFF.

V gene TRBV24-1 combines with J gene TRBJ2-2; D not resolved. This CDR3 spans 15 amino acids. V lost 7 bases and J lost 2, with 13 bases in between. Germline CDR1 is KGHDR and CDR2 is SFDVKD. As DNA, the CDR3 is TGTGCCACCAGCCGAGGAGAGGATAACACCGGGGAGCTGTTTTTT. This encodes CATSRGEDNTGELFF.

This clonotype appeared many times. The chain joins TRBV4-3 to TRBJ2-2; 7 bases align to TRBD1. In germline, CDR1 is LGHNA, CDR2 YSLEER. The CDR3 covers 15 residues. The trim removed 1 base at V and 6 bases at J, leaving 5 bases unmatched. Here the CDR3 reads CASSQATGQPGELFF. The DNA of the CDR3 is TGCGCCAGCAGCCAAGCAACGGGACAGCCCGGGGAGCTGTTTTTT.

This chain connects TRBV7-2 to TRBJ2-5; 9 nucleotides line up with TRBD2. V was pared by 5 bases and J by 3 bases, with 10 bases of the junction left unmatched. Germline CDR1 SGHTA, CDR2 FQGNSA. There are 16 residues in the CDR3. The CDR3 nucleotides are TGTGCCAGCAGCCCTATCTGGATAGCGGGGGAAGAGACCCAGTACTTC. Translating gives CASSPIWIAGEETQYF.

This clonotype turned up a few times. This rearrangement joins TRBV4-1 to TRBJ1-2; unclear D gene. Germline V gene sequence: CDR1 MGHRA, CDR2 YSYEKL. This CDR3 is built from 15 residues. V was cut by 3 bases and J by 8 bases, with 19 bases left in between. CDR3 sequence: CASSQPSFTASGYTF. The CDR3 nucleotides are TGCGCCAGCAGCCAGCCCTCATTTACGGCCTCGGGCTACACCTTC.

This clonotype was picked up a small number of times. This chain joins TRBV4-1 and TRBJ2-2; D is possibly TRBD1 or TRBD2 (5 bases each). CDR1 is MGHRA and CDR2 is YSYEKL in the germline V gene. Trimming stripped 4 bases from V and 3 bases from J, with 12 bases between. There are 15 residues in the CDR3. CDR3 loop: CASSPGRRDTGELFF. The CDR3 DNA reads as TGCGCCAGCAGCCCGGGACGTCGGGACACCGGGGAGCTGTTTTTT.

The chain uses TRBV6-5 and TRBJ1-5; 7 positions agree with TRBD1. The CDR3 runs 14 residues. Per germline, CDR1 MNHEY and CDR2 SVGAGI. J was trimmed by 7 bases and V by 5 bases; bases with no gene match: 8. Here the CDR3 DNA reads TGTGCCAGCAGTCACGACAGGGTGGGCCAGCCCCAGCATTTT. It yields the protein CASSHDRVGQPQHF.

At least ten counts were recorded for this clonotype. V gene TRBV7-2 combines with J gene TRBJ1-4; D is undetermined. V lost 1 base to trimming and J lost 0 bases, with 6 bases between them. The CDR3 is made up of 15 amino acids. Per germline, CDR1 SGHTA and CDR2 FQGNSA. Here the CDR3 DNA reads TGTGCCAGCAGCTTAGGAGGGTCAACTAATGAAAAACTGTTTTTT. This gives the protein CASSLGGSTNEKLFF.

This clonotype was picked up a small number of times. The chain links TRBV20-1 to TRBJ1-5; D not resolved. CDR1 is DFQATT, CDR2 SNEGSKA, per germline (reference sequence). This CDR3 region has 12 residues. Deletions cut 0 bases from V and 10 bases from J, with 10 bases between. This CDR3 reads CSARDEGYPQHF. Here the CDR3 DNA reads TGCAGTGCTAGAGATGAAGGGTACCCCCAGCATTTT.

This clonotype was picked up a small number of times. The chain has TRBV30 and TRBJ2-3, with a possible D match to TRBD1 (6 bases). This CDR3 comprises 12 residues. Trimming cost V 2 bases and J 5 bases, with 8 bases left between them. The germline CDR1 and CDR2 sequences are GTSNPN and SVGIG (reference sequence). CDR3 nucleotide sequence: TGTGCCTGGAGTAAAGGGGGAGATACGCAGTATTTT. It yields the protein CAWSKGGDTQYF.

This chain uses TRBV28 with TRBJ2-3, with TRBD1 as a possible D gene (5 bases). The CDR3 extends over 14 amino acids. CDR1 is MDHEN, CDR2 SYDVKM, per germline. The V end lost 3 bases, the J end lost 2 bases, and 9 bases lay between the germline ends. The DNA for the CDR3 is TGTGCCAGCAGTTTGCCCAGGGCCACAGATACGCAGTATTTT. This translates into CASSLPRATDTQYF.